This T cell receptor (beta chain) was recovered during a study of cytomegalovirus exposure and HLA in healthy donors. General study findings and limits: In a later analysis, TCR association rates varied by HLA locus: DRB1 most, HLA-C fewest. V- and J-gene trimming in TCR beta was tied to a missense DCLRE1C variant by an analysis performed later.

For this clone: Its antigen is not known.

Germline assignment: CDR1 SGDLS and CDR2 YYNGEE. The CDR3 loop spans 14 amino acids. The germline V and J ends were trimmed by 0 bases and 3 bases, with 9 bases remaining between them. PCR amplification relied on 60 Vbeta primers (plus 13 Jbeta primers). Sequencing used immunoSEQ multiplex PCR; TCRdb keeps in-frame clones, though not all of them. The data contain about 180,000 clones, 60% to 85% of them singletons. The source material was PBMCs. The gene calls are TRBV9 and TRBJ1-2; D not certain. The receptor's source is a male donor in good health and CMV-seronegative. In DNA form, the CDR3 reads TGTGCCAGCAGCGTAGAGTTGGGCTACTATGGCTACACCTTC. Translating gives CASSVELGYYGYTF.